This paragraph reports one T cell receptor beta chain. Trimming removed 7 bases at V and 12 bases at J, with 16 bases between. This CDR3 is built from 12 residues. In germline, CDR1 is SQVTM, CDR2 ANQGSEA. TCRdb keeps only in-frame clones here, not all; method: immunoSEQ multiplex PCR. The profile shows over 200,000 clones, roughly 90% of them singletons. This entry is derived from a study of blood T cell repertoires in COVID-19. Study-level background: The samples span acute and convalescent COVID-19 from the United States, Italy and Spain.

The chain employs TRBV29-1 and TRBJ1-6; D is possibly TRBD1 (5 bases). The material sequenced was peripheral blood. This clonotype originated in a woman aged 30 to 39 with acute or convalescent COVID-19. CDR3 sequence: CSAGSSGGPLHF. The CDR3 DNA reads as TGCAGCGCCGGGTCTTCCGGGGGACCCCTCCACTTT.